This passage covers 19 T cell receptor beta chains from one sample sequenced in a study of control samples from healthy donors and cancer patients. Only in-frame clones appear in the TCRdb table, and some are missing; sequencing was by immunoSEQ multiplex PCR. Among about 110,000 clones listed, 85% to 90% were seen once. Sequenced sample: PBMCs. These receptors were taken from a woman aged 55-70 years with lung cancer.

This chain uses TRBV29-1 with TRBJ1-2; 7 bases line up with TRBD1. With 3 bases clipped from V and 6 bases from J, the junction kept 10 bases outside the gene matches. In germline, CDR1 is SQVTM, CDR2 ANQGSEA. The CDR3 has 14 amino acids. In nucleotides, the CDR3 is TGCAGCGTTGATCCCGAGGGGGCCGAACATGGCTACACCTTC. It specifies CSVDPEGAEHGYTF.

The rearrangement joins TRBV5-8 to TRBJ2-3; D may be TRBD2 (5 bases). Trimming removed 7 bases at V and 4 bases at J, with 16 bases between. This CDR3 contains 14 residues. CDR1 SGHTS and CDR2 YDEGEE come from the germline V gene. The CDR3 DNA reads TGTGCCAGCTCCTCACCGGCGGGTTCAGATACGCAGTATTTT. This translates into CASSSPAGSDTQYF.

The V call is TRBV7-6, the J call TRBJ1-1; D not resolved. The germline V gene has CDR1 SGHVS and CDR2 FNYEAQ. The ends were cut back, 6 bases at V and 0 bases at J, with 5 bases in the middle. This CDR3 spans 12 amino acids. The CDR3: CASSIMNTEAFF. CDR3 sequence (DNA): TGTGCCAGCAGTATAATGAACACTGAAGCTTTCTTT.

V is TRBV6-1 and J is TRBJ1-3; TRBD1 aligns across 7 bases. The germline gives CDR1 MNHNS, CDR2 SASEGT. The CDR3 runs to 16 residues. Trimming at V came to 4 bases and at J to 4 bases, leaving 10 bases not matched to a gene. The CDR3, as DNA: TGTGCCAGCAGTGCCCCCGCAGGGGGTGAGGGAAACACCATATATTTT. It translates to CASSAPAGGEGNTIYF.

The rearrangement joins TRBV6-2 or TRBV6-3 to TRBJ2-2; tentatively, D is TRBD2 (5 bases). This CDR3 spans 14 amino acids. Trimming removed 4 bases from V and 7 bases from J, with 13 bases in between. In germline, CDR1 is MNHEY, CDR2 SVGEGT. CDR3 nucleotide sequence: TGTGCCAGCAGTTTTAGGGAGAGTGGCGGGGAGCTGTTTTTT. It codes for CASSFRESGGELFF.

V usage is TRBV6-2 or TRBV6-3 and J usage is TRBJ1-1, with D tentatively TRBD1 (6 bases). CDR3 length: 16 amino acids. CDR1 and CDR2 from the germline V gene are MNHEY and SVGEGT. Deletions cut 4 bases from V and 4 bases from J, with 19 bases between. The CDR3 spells CASSSLTGRGATEAFF. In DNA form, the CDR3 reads TGTGCCAGCAGTTCGCTTACAGGGCGTGGTGCCACTGAAGCTTTCTTT.

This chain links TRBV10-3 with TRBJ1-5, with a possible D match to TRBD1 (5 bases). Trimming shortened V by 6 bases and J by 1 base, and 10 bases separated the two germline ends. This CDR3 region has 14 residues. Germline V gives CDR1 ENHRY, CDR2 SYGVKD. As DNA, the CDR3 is TGTGCCATCAGCCAGGGACCGAGCAATCAGCCCCAGCATTTT. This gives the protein CAISQGPSNQPQHF.

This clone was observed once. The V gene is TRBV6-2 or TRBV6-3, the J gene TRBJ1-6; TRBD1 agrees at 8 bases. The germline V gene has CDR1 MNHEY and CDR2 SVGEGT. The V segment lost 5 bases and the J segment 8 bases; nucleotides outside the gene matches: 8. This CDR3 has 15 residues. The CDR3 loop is CASSDRGGVYSPLHF. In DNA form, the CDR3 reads TGTGCCAGCAGTGACAGGGGTGGTGTCTATTCACCCCTCCACTTT.

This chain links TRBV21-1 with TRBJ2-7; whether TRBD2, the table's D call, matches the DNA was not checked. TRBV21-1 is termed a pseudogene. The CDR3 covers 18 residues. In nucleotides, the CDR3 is TGTGCCAGCAGCAATCGGGTTAACGGGACTAGCGGGTCCTACGAGCAGTACTTC. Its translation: CASSNRVNGTSGSYEQYF.

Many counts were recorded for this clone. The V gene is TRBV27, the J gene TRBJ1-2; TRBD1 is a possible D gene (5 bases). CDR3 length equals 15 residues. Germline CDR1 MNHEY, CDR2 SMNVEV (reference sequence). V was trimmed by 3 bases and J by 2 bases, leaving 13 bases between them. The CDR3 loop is CASSFGAGLNYGYTF. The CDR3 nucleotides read TGTGCCAGCAGTTTTGGGGCGGGCCTGAACTATGGCTACACCTTC.

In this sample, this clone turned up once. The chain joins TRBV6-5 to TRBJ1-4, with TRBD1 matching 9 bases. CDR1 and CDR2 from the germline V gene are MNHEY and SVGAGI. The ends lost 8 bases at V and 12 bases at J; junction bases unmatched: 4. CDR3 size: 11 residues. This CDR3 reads CASGQGTELFF. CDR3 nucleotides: TGTGCCAGCGGACAGGGGACAGAACTGTTTTTT.

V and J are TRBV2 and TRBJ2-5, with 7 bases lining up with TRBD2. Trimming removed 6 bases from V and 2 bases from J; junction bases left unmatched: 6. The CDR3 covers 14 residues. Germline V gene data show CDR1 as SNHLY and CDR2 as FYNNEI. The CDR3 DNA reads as TGTGCCAGCAGGAGGACGGGAGGTCAAGAGACCCAGTACTTC. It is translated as CASRRTGGQETQYF.

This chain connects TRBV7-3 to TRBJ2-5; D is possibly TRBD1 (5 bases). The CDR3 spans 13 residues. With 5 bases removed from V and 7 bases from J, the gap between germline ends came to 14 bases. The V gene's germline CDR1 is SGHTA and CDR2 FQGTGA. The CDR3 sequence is CASSLGHSMTQYF. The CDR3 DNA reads TGTGCCAGCAGCCTTGGACATTCCATGACCCAGTACTTC.

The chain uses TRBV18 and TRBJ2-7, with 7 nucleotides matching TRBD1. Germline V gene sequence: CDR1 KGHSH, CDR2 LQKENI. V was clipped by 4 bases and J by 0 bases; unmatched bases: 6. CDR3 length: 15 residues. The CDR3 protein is CASSLGQFDSYEQYF. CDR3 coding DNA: TGTGCCAGCTCACTGGGACAGTTTGACTCCTACGAGCAGTACTTC. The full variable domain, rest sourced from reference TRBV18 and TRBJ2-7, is NAGVMQNPRHLVRRRGQEARLRCSPMKGHSHVYWYRQLPEEGLKFMVYLQKENIIDESGMPKERFSAEFPKEGPSILRIQQVVRGDSAAYFCASSLGQFDSYEQYFGPGTRLTVT.

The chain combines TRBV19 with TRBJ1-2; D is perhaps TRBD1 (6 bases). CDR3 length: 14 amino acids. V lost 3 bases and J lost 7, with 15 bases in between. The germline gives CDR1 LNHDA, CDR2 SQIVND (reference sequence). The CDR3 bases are TGTGCCAGTAGTATGGAGGGGGGGGCGGTTGGCTACACCTTC. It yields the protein CASSMEGGAVGYTF.

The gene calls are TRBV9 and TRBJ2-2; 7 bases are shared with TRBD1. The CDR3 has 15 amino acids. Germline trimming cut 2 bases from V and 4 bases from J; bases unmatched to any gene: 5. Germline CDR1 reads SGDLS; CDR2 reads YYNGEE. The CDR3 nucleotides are TGTGCCAGCAGCGTCACAGGGGTGGGCACCGGGGAGCTGTTTTTT. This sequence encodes CASSVTGVGTGELFF.

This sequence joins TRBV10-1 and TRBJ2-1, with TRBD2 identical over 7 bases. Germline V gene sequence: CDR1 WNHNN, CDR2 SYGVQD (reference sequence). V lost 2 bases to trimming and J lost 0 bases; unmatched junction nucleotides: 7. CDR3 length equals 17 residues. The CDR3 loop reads CASSEPGRESSYNEQFF. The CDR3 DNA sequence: TGCGCCAGCAGTGAGCCTGGGCGGGAGAGCTCCTACAATGAGCAGTTCTTC.

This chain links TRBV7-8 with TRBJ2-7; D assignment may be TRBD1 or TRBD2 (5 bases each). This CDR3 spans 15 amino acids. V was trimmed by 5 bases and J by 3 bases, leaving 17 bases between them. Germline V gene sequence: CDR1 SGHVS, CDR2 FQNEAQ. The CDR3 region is CASSQPRTQGYEQYF. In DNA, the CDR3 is TGTGCCAGCAGCCAACCCCGGACTCAGGGCTACGAGCAGTACTTC.

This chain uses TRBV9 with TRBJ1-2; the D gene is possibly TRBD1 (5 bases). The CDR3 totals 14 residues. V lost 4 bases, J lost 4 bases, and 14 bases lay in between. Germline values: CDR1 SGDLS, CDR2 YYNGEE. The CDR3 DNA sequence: TGTGCCAGCAGCCCGGACACAGTGGGCTATGGCTACACCTTC. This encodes CASSPDTVGYGYTF.